These 24 T cell receptor beta chains originate from one sample sequenced in a study of OX40 agonist ivuxolimab in advanced cancers. Data came from immunoSEQ multiplex PCR; TCRdb stores just in-frame clones and leaves some out. Counted here are under 80,000 clones, roughly 88% occurring once; the ten biggest clones make up over 0.75%. The sequencing here drew on CD4+ or CD8+ T cells sorted from blood, taken in a trial of the OX40 agonist ivuxolimab. Receptors originate from an adult with an advanced solid tumor such as melanoma, head and neck, liver or kidney cancer.

The V gene is TRBV5-1, the J gene TRBJ2-1, with 9 bases aligning to TRBD1. CDR3 length: 15 residues. Germline V gene sequence: CDR1 SGHRS, CDR2 YFSETQ. The trim removed 0 bases at V and 8 bases at J, leaving 6 bases unmatched. The CDR3 DNA reads as TGCGCCAGCAGCTTGGAGGGACAGGGAGGCGATGAGCAGTTCTTC. Translated: CASSLEGQGGDEQFF.

This clone was counted a single time. This chain's CDR3 is CASSLTGQGARGHEQYF. In DNA form, the CDR3 reads TGTGCCAGCAGCTTAACGGGACAGGGGGCGCGAGGCCACGAGCAGTACTTC. This sequence joins TRBV7-3 and TRBJ2-7; 12 bases are a match to TRBD1. CDR3 length: 17 amino acids. The V and J ends lost 0 bases and 5 bases, in that order; junction bases with no gene match: 8. Germline V gene lookup returns CDR1 SGHTA and CDR2 FQGTGA.

The V and J genes are TRBV7-2 and TRBJ1-1; TRBD1 matches at 7 bases. Trimming took 6 bases from V and 2 from J; bases not matched to a gene: 12. CDR1 is SGHTA, CDR2 FQGNSA, per germline. This CDR3 is built from 16 residues. The CDR3 sequence is CASSLGQDRLNTEAFF. Written as DNA, the CDR3 is TGTGCCAGCAGTCTTGGACAGGATCGGCTTAACACTGAAGCTTTCTTT.

The V gene is TRBV15, the J gene TRBJ2-4; 12 nucleotides agree with TRBD1. The CDR3 has 17 residues. The junction had 7 bases not matched to a gene; V was cut back by 0 bases and J by 7 bases. Germline-derived CDR1 and CDR2 are LNHNV and YYDKDF (reference sequence). The CDR3 here is CATSRDLGTGGGNIQYF. CDR3 DNA: TGTGCCACCAGCAGAGACCTAGGGACAGGGGGCGGTAACATTCAGTACTTC.

This chain joins TRBV2 and TRBJ1-2, with TRBD1 matching 7 bases. The CDR3 runs 16 residues. CDR1 SNHLY and CDR2 FYNNEI come from the germline V gene. V gave up 5 bases and J gave up 1 base; unmatched junction bases: 10. As DNA, the CDR3 is TGTGCCAGCAGTCCCCATGGACAGGAGAATAACTATGGCTACACCTTC. Protein: CASSPHGQENNYGYTF.

The genes are TRBV7-2 and TRBJ2-7; TRBD2 matches 9 bases. V trimming: 2 bases; J trimming: 3 bases; junction bases outside the gene matches: 5. The CDR3 loop spans 15 amino acids. From germline, CDR1 is SGHTA and CDR2 FQGNSA. CDR3 protein: CASSLSAGGLYEQYF. The CDR3 nucleotides are TGTGCCAGCAGCTTATCAGCGGGAGGTCTCTACGAGCAGTACTTC. Complete variable domain (other parts from reference TRBV7-2 and TRBJ2-7): GAGVSQSPSNKVTEKGKDVELRCDPISGHTALYWYRQSLGQGLEFLIYFQGNSAPDKSGLPSDRFSAERTGGSVSTLTIQRTQQEDSAVYLCASSLSAGGLYEQYFGPGTRLTVT.

This chain uses TRBV5-1 with TRBJ2-7, with TRBD2 matching 9 bases. V lost 2 bases to trimming and J lost 0 bases; unmatched junction nucleotides: 6. This CDR3 spans 16 amino acids. Germline V gene sequence: CDR1 SGHRS, CDR2 YFSETQ. CDR3 sequence (DNA): TGCGCCAGCAGCTTAGCCCCTAGCGGGGACTCCTACGAGCAGTACTTC. The encoded protein is CASSLAPSGDSYEQYF.

CDR3 DNA: TGTGCCAGCAGCTTGGGGACAGGTGGGTGGTTTTCCTACGAGCAGTACTTC. Its protein is CASSLGTGGWFSYEQYF. V usage is TRBV7-9 and J usage is TRBJ2-7, with TRBD1 identical over 8 bases. V shed 3 bases, J shed 1 base, and the junction held 11 bases outside the gene matches. The germline CDR1 and CDR2 sequences are SEHNR and FQNEAQ (reference sequence). The length of the CDR3 is 17 residues.

The chain's CDR3 is CASWAGGTDTQYF. CDR3 DNA sequence: TGCGCCAGCTGGGCCGGCGGAACAGATACGCAGTATTTT. The chain combines TRBV5-1 with TRBJ2-3; D is ambiguous. The CDR3 sequence is 13 residues long. In germline, CDR1 is SGHRS, CDR2 YFSETQ. The V and J ends lost 7 bases and 3 bases respectively, with 12 bases between them.

The rearrangement uses TRBV7-2 and TRBJ2-1; D is ambiguous. Germline CDR1 and CDR2: SGHTA and FQGNSA. CDR3 length equals 12 residues. Trimming left V 5 bases short and J 8 bases short, with 10 bases between. The DNA of the CDR3 is TGTGCCAGCAGCCCCCGGCTAGATGAGCAGTTCTTC. Its protein is CASSPRLDEQFF.

This rearrangement joins TRBV28 to TRBJ2-1; 14 bases match TRBD2. This CDR3 has 15 residues. Germline V gene lookup returns CDR1 MDHEN and CDR2 SYDVKM. V shed 6 bases, J shed 6 bases, and the junction held 4 bases outside the gene matches. The CDR3 loop reads CASSETSGRVNEQFF. The CDR3 nucleotides are TGTGCCAGCAGCGAGACTAGCGGGAGGGTCAATGAGCAGTTCTTC.

The rearrangement joins TRBV7-2 to TRBJ2-1; TRBD2 aligns across 7 bases. Unmatched junction bases numbered 9, after V lost 4 bases and J lost 6 bases. The germline V gene encodes CDR1 SGHTA and CDR2 FQGNSA. The CDR3 extends over 15 amino acids. The CDR3 DNA reads as TGTGCCAGCAGCTCAGGGACTACTTCGCCCAATGAGCAGTTCTTC. Protein: CASSSGTTSPNEQFF. Full variable domain (outside the CDR3, taken from reference TRBV7-2 and TRBJ2-1): GAGVSQSPSNKVTEKGKDVELRCDPISGHTALYWYRQSLGQGLEFLIYFQGNSAPDKSGLPSDRFSAERTGGSVSTLTIQRTQQEDSAVYLCASSSGTTSPNEQFFGPGTRLTVL.

The chain is built from TRBV30 and TRBJ2-7, with D maybe TRBD1 (5 bases). Germline-derived CDR1 and CDR2 are GTSNPN and SVGIG (reference sequence). CDR3 length: 12 residues. Trimming removed 5 bases from V and 10 bases from J, with 18 bases in between. The DNA of the CDR3 is TGTGCCTGGGGGGCGGTCTTCTCCTCTCAGTACTTC. Translation gives CAWGAVFSSQYF.

This clone was found a few times. The rearrangement joins TRBV28 to TRBJ1-5, with 8 bases fitting TRBD1. CDR1 MDHEN and CDR2 SYDVKM come from the germline V gene. CDR3 length: 16 residues. Losses at the gene ends were 6 bases for V and 1 base for J; bases not matched to a gene: 8. CDR3 residues: CASRGQGGLSNQPQHF. The CDR3 region has the DNA TGTGCCAGCAGAGGACAGGGAGGGTTAAGCAATCAGCCCCAGCATTTT.

V gene TRBV4-3 combines with J gene TRBJ1-3, with 8 bases lining up with TRBD1. The CDR3 runs to 16 residues. Trimming at V came to 0 bases and at J to 2 bases, leaving 3 bases not matched to a gene. Germline V gene sequence: CDR1 LGHNA, CDR2 YSLEER. The CDR3 loop is CASSQDRGQAGNTIYF. The CDR3 region has the DNA TGCGCCAGCAGCCAAGACAGGGGACAGGCTGGAAACACCATATATTTT.

The chain carries TRBV7-2 and TRBJ1-2; D might be TRBD1 (6 bases). Germline loops: CDR1 SGHTA, CDR2 FQGNSA. CDR3 size: 16 residues. Trimming left V 5 bases short and J 10 bases short, with 26 bases between. CDR3 residues: CASSTLLGGPRGFYTF. CDR3 bases: TGTGCCAGCAGCACCCTCCTGGGGGGTCCAAGGGGGTTCTACACCTTC.

V is TRBV27 and J is TRBJ2-3; TRBD2 matches 10 bases. The CDR3 loop spans 16 amino acids. CDR1 is MNHEY and CDR2 is SMNVEV in the germline V gene (reference sequence). The J segment lost 4 bases and the V segment lost 7 bases, leaving 11 bases of the junction unmatched. The CDR3 sequence: CASTSLLAGFPDTQYF. The CDR3, as DNA: TGTGCCAGCACCTCCCTACTAGCGGGATTCCCAGATACGCAGTATTTT.

This chain connects TRBV6-5 to TRBJ1-5, with no clear D. The CDR3 is 13 residues long. The germline gives CDR1 MNHEY, CDR2 SVGAGI. V gave up 2 bases and J gave up 6 bases, with 8 bases separating them. The CDR3 DNA sequence: TGTGCCAGCAGTTACACGGGGAGTCAGCCCCAGCATTTT. This gives the protein CASSYTGSQPQHF.

The V call is TRBV2, the J call TRBJ2-1; 11 nucleotides align to TRBD2. V lost 7 bases, J lost 2 bases, and 7 bases stayed unmatched. The V gene's germline CDR1 is SNHLY and CDR2 FYNNEI. The CDR3 spans 16 residues. CDR3 sequence (DNA): TGTGCCAGCATACCGGGACTAGCGGCAGCCTACAATGAGCAGTTCTTC. Residues: CASIPGLAAAYNEQFF.

The rearrangement links TRBV29-1 to TRBJ1-2; D unresolved. The V and J ends lost 0 bases and 8 bases respectively, with 13 bases between them. The CDR3 runs to 13 residues. Germline V gene lookup returns CDR1 SQVTM and CDR2 ANQGSEA. CDR3 amino acids: CSVEESPGIGYTF. The DNA for the CDR3 is TGCAGCGTTGAAGAAAGCCCGGGTATAGGCTACACCTTC.

Notes on this clone: At the DNA level, this CDR3 is encoded by other sequences in the same sample as well. Written as DNA, the CDR3 is TGTGCCAGTAGTATTGGACAGGCAAACACCGGGGAGCTGTTTTTT. Translating it yields CASSIGQANTGELFF. The V gene is TRBV19, the J gene TRBJ2-2; 7 bases align to TRBD1. V was pared by 3 bases and J by 2 bases, with 3 bases of the junction left unmatched. This CDR3 is built from 15 residues. CDR1 LNHDA and CDR2 SQIVND come from the germline V gene (reference sequence).

The rearrangement joins TRBV30 to TRBJ1-3; unclear D gene. Trimming shortened V by 0 bases and J by 1 base, and 4 bases separated the two germline ends. Germline CDR1 reads GTSNPN; CDR2 reads SVGIG (reference sequence). This CDR3 is built from 13 residues. CDR3 coding DNA: TGTGCCTGGAGTGTATTTTCTGGAAACACCATATATTTT. It translates to CAWSVFSGNTIYF.

This sequence joins TRBV18 and TRBJ1-2, with 11 bases lining up with TRBD1. J gave up 6 bases and V 3 bases, and 9 bases lay outside the gene matches. CDR1 is KGHSH, CDR2 LQKENI, per germline. The CDR3 is 16 amino acids. The DNA for the CDR3 is TGTGCCAGCTCACCGTGGGGACAGGGGGGAAAGAATGGCTACACCTTC. Protein sequence: CASSPWGQGGKNGYTF.

This sequence joins TRBV18 and TRBJ2-1; weak D call: TRBD2 (5 bases). The CDR3 totals 14 residues. Germline V gene sequence: CDR1 KGHSH, CDR2 LQKENI. Deletions cut 4 bases from V and 6 bases from J, with 13 bases between. The CDR3 protein is CASSLTAGVNEQFF. CDR3 bases: TGTGCCAGCTCACTGACTGCGGGCGTCAATGAGCAGTTCTTC.